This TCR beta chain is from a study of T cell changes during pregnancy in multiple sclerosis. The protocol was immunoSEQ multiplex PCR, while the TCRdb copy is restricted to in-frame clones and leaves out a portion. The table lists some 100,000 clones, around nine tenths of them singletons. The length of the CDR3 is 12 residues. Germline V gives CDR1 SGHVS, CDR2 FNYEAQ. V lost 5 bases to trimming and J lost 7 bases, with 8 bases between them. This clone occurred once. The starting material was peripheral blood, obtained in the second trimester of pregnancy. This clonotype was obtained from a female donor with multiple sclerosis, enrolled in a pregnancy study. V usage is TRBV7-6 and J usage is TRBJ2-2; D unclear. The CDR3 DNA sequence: TGTGCCAGCAGCCTTCGGGTCGGGGAGCTGTTTTTT. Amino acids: CASSLRVGELFF.